The clone carrying this T cell receptor beta chain came up many times. This entry belongs to a study of early T cells in non-severe SARS-CoV-2 infection. Across the study: The sequenced material was bulk RNA from unsorted whole blood, and its chains were unpaired.

Individual cDNA molecules received unique molecular identifiers during library preparation. TCRdb recomputed calls from the 5' RACE reads with MiXCR, one row per CDR3 protein. The sample consists of fewer than 30,000 distinct CDR3 sequences, roughly 9.7% of them appearing once. The source is an adult who was a healthcare worker with PCR-confirmed SARS-CoV-2 infection or an uninfected control (not recorded which). Source material: whole blood.

Written as DNA, the CDR3 is TGCGCCAGCAGCTTTGATGGTACTAGGAACACTGAAGCTTTCTTT. Residues: CASSFDGTRNTEAFF. This chain connects TRBV5-1 to TRBJ1-1; no firm D call. Germline CDR1 and CDR2: SGHRS and YFSETQ. The CDR3 is 15 residues long. V shed 2 bases and J shed 1 base, with 12 bases lying between them.